This T cell receptor (beta chain) is drawn from a study of tumor T cells in aggressive B-cell lymphoma. The data were produced by immunoSEQ multiplex PCR, yet TCRdb's version contains in-frame clones alone and is incomplete. The sample carries approximately 12,000 clones, around 91% recorded once. The CDR3 totals 15 residues. Germline-derived CDR1 and CDR2 are SGHRS and YFSETQ. Losses at the gene ends were 5 bases for V and 0 bases for J; bases not matched to a gene: 7. This sequence joins TRBV5-1 and TRBJ1-1, with 7 bases aligning to TRBD1. The TCR comes from an adult with diffuse large B cell lymphoma. Sequenced: tumor tissue. CDR3 residues: CASRQGQPMNTEAFF. CDR3 nucleotide sequence: TGCGCCAGCAGGCAGGGACAGCCCATGAACACTGAAGCTTTCTTT.